Presented here are 15 T cell receptor beta chains from one specimen sequenced in a study of blood T cell repertoires in COVID-19. Method: immunoSEQ multiplex PCR; TCRdb's copy keeps in-frame clones and lacks some. The profile shows roughly 110,000 clones, approximately 88% of them singletons. The sequenced material came from peripheral blood. The receptor set was obtained from a woman aged 40 to 50 with acute or convalescent COVID-19.

This chain joins TRBV7-3 and TRBJ2-7; 8 nucleotides agree with TRBD1. There are 14 residues in the CDR3. CDR1 is SGHTA, CDR2 FQGTGA, per germline. J was trimmed by 4 bases and V by 5 bases; bases with no gene match: 7. The CDR3 sequence: CASSRDRGLYEQYF. CDR3 bases: TGTGCCAGCAGCCGAGACAGGGGACTGTACGAGCAGTACTTC.

A word on this clone: This same CDR3 is encoded by further DNA sequences in the sample. This chain links TRBV5-1 with TRBJ1-1; 11 bases align to TRBD1. Germline assignment: CDR1 SGHRS and CDR2 YFSETQ. The CDR3 loop spans 15 amino acids. Trimming took 2 bases from V and 3 from J; bases not matched to a gene: 3. CDR3: CASSLGQGADTEAFF. Written as DNA, the CDR3 is TGCGCCAGCAGCTTAGGACAGGGGGCGGACACTGAAGCTTTCTTT.

In DNA, the CDR3 is TGTGCCAGTAGTGCGGGGACAGGGAAGTACAATGAGCAGTTCTTC. It encodes CASSAGTGKYNEQFF. The genes are TRBV19 and TRBJ2-1; 9 bases are shared with TRBD1. The length of the CDR3 is 15 residues. V shed 5 bases, J shed 4 bases, and the junction held 6 bases outside the gene matches. Germline V gene lookup returns CDR1 LNHDA and CDR2 SQIVND (reference sequence). Complete variable domain (other parts from reference TRBV19 and TRBJ2-1): DGGITQSPKYLFRKEGQNVTLSCEQNLNHDAMYWYRQDPGQGLRLIYYSQIVNDFQKGDIAEGYSVSREKKESFPLTVTSAQKNPTAFYLCASSAGTGKYNEQFFGPGTRLTVL.

This chain joins TRBV5-4 and TRBJ2-7, with D possibly matching TRBD2 (6 bases). Trimming stripped 4 bases from V and 3 bases from J, with 17 bases between. Germline V gene sequence: CDR1 SGHNT, CDR2 YYREEE (reference sequence). The CDR3 length is 15 residues. DNA of the CDR3: TGTGCCAGCAGCCCGAAGGGGAGCGGGTACTACGAGCAGTACTTC. Translation gives CASSPKGSGYYEQYF.

The V gene is TRBV5-6, the J gene TRBJ2-7; 9 bases are shared with TRBD2. CDR1 is SGHDT and CDR2 is YYEEEE in the germline V gene. V was pared by 4 bases and J by 4 bases, with 18 bases of the junction left unmatched. This CDR3 comprises 18 residues. CDR3 in amino acids: CASSLSYTLAGKTYEQYF. The CDR3 DNA reads TGTGCCAGCAGCCTGTCCTATACTCTAGCGGGGAAGACTTACGAGCAGTACTTC.

This chain joins TRBV10-3 and TRBJ1-3; D remains ambiguous. The germline V gene has CDR1 ENHRY and CDR2 SYGVKD. The CDR3 runs 17 residues. Deletions cut 1 base from V and 0 bases from J, with 13 bases between. Here the CDR3 reads CAISEYGPDLSGNTIYF. The CDR3 region has the DNA TGTGCCATCAGTGAGTATGGGCCTGACCTCTCTGGAAACACCATATATTTT.

This clone was counted between two and nine times. The chain is built from TRBV7-3 and TRBJ1-2; weak D call: TRBD1 (6 bases). The CDR3 loop spans 12 amino acids. The germline V gene has CDR1 SGHTA and CDR2 FQGTGA. V shed 4 bases and J shed 7 bases, with 10 bases lying between them. The CDR3 DNA is TGTGCCAGCAGCTCCGCAGGGGTTGGCTACACCTTC. Translating it yields CASSSAGVGYTF.

J is TRBJ1-2 and V is TRBV7-8; D is possibly TRBD1 (6 bases). V was clipped by 1 base and J by 4 bases, with 10 bases between them. Per germline, CDR1 SGHVS and CDR2 FQNEAQ. The CDR3 sequence is 14 residues long. The CDR3, as DNA: TGTGCCAGCAGCTTAGAGGACAGTCTCTATGGCTACACCTTC. Amino acid sequence: CASSLEDSLYGYTF.

The CDR3 coding sequence is TGCGCCAGCAGCCTATTGACAGGTTTTCAGCCCCAGCATTTT. Protein sequence: CASSLLTGFQPQHF. The rearrangement joins TRBV4-1 to TRBJ1-5, with a weak D call TRBD1 (6 bases). Germline V gene sequence: CDR1 MGHRA, CDR2 YSYEKL. Trimming stripped 4 bases from V and 6 bases from J, with 13 bases between. The CDR3 has 14 residues.

Only a few counts were recorded for this clone. This chain joins TRBV27 and TRBJ2-3; D is ambiguous. CDR3 length: 12 amino acids. Germline V gene lookup returns CDR1 MNHEY and CDR2 SMNVEV (reference sequence). V dropped 5 bases and J dropped 3 bases, with 6 bases sitting between them. The CDR3 reads CASSPGTDTQYF. The CDR3 coding sequence is TGTGCCAGCAGTCCCGGGACAGATACGCAGTATTTT.

The CDR3 spells CASSLDGGAREQYF. The CDR3 nucleotides are TGTGCCAGCAGCTTAGATGGGGGGGCGCGAGAGCAGTACTTC. This chain links TRBV7-3 with TRBJ2-7; D is possibly TRBD2 (7 bases). CDR1 and CDR2 from the germline V gene are SGHTA and FQGTGA. The CDR3 has 14 residues. With 2 bases removed from V and 7 bases from J, the gap between germline ends came to 15 bases. The entire variable domain, with the rest obtained from reference TRBV7-3 and TRBJ2-7, is as follows: GAGVSQTPSNKVTEKGKYVELRCDPISGHTALYWYRQSLGQGPEFLIYFQGTGAADDSGLPNDRFFAVRPEGSVSTLKIQRTERGDSAVYLCASSLDGGAREQYFGPGTRLTVT.

The rearrangement joins TRBV19 to TRBJ2-1, with D hard to call. With 1 base removed from V and 0 bases from J, the gap between germline ends came to 4 bases. The CDR3 extends over 14 amino acids. CDR1 LNHDA and CDR2 SQIVND come from the germline V gene (reference sequence). The CDR3 protein is CASSIASSYNEQFF. For the CDR3, the DNA is TGTGCCAGTAGTATAGCTAGCTCCTACAATGAGCAGTTCTTC.

The V call is TRBV7-3, the J call TRBJ2-7; D ambiguous. Germline values: CDR1 SGHTA, CDR2 FQGTGA. The CDR3 totals 15 residues. Deletions cut 1 base from V and 2 bases from J, with 12 bases between. The CDR3 region has the DNA TGTGCCAGCAGCTTAATTCCCGGGTCCCCCTACGAGCAGTACTTC. Protein: CASSLIPGSPYEQYF.

V and J are TRBV5-1 and TRBJ1-5, with 10 bases lining up with TRBD1. The CDR3 is made up of 17 amino acids. The junction had 7 bases not matched to a gene; V was cut back by 4 bases and J by 0 bases. Germline lookup yields CDR1 SGHRS and CDR2 YFSETQ. The CDR3 region has the DNA TGCGCCAGCAGCCCCGGACAGGGGGGGTATAGCAATCAGCCCCAGCATTTT. This codes for CASSPGQGGYSNQPQHF.

The genes are TRBV5-6 and TRBJ2-5, with TRBD2 matching 9 bases. J gave up 0 bases and V 2 bases, and 8 bases lay outside the gene matches. Germline CDR1 and CDR2: SGHDT and YYEEEE. CDR3 size: 17 residues. This chain's CDR3 is CASSFSSGDRYQETQYF. Here the CDR3 DNA reads TGTGCCAGCAGCTTCTCTAGCGGGGACCGGTACCAAGAGACCCAGTACTTC.